The 21 T cell receptor beta chains below were found in one sample sequenced in a study of human CD8 memory T cell subsets. Production of TCR beta libraries used UMI-labeled 5' RACE as the method. For each CDR3 protein, TCRdb gives one entry from its re-call of the 5' RACE reads, without DNA. This sample's clone table lists some 10,000 distinct CDR3 sequences. CCR7+ PD-1+ TIGIT+ early memory CD8+ T cells with exhausted-like traits constituted the TPEX cells. The sample consisted of CD8+ T cells from PBMCs. All receptors come from a human donor in good health.

The chain employs TRBV5-8 and TRBJ1-2; the D call of TRBD1 rests on TCRdb alone, since no DNA is present to check it. The CDR3 totals 15 residues. The germline V gene has CDR1 SGHTS and CDR2 YDEGEE. CDR3 region: CASSSNGGALYGYTF. Full variable domain (outside the CDR3, taken from reference TRBV5-8 and TRBJ1-2): EAGVTQSPTHLIKTRGQQATLRCSPISGHTSVYWYQQALGLGLQFLLWYDEGEERNRGNFPPRFSGRQFPNYSSELNVNALELEDSALYLCASSSNGGALYGYTFGSGTRLTVV.

The rearrangement uses TRBV9 and TRBJ1-1; with no DNA, the TCRdb D assignment of TRBD1 cannot be verified. CDR1 SGDLS and CDR2 YYNGEE come from the germline V gene. There are 15 residues in the CDR3. The CDR3 sequence is CASSVGRGLHTEAFF.

Frequency places this clonotype as medium-sized. The chain links TRBV5-1 to TRBJ1-1; TCRdb calls TRBD1, which cannot be checked without DNA. The CDR3 consists of 16 residues. Germline-derived CDR1 and CDR2 are SGHRS and YFSETQ. The CDR3 sequence: CASSLGTGGFNTEAFF. Full variable domain (remainder filled in from reference TRBV5-1 and TRBJ1-1): KAGVTQTPRYLIKTRGQQVTLSCSPISGHRSVSWYQQTPGQGLQFLFEYFSETQRNKGNFPGRFSGRQFSNSRSEMNVSTLELGDSALYLCASSLGTGGFNTEAFFGQGTRLTVV.

The chain is built from TRBV20-1 and TRBJ2-3; with no DNA, the TCRdb D assignment of TRBD1 cannot be verified. This CDR3 contains 15 residues. Germline V gene data show CDR1 as DFQATT and CDR2 as SNEGSKA (reference sequence). CDR3 sequence: CSAREGTGGRDTQYF.

Measured by frequency, this clonotype is medium-sized. This chain links TRBV7-2 with TRBJ2-1; TCRdb's D call, TRBD2, is unchecked because there is no DNA. The CDR3 extends over 12 amino acids. Germline loops: CDR1 SGHTA, CDR2 FQGNSA. The chain's CDR3 is CASSLTSNEQFF.

This chain uses TRBV7-9 with TRBJ2-7; there is no DNA to check the TCRdb D call of TRBD1. Per germline, CDR1 SEHNR and CDR2 FQNEAQ (reference sequence). CDR3 length: 13 amino acids. CDR3 protein: CASTLDRVGEQYF.

The rearrangement uses TRBV12-3 or TRBV12-4 and TRBJ2-3. CDR3 length: 13 amino acids. CDR3 loop: CASTSRVADTQYF.

The genes are TRBV13 and TRBJ2-1; checking the TCRdb D call of TRBD1 is not possible without DNA. Germline CDR1 and CDR2: PRHDT and FYEKMQ (reference sequence). CDR3 length equals 15 residues. CDR3 sequence reads: CASSLRGARQNEQFF.

The V call is TRBV7-8, the J call TRBJ2-7. The CDR3 contains 12 residues. CDR1 and CDR2 (germline): SGHVS, FQNEAQ. CDR3 residues: CASSLGCTEQYF.

The gene calls are TRBV4-3 and TRBJ1-5. The CDR3 runs 15 residues. In germline, CDR1 is LGHNA, CDR2 YSLEER. The CDR3: CASSQDTQARQPQHF.

The genes are TRBV12-3 or TRBV12-4 and TRBJ2-1. This CDR3 region has 17 residues. This chain's CDR3 is CASSLDWWTQGDNEQFF.

The chain combines TRBV6-2 or TRBV6-3 with TRBJ2-2; TCRdb gives TRBD2 as the D gene, but with no DNA this cannot be confirmed. The CDR3 has 18 amino acids. Germline V gives CDR1 MNHEY, CDR2 SVGEGT. This CDR3 is CASSYNPGTSGRGGELFF.

The chain uses TRBV5-1 and TRBJ2-3; TCRdb's assignment of TRBD1 cannot be checked, as there is no DNA. Germline assignment: CDR1 SGHRS and CDR2 YFSETQ. The CDR3 covers 14 residues. The CDR3 reads CASSLVWGTDTQYF.

The rearrangement joins TRBV11-2 to TRBJ2-1; no DNA is available, so the TRBD1 call from TCRdb remains unchecked. Germline CDR1 reads SGHAT; CDR2 reads FQNNGV. There are 15 residues in the CDR3. CDR3 loop: CASTGAEVRDNEQFF.

The genes are TRBV7-9 and TRBJ1-2; TCRdb reports TRBD1, a call that lacks DNA to check it against. Germline loops: CDR1 SEHNR, CDR2 FQNEAQ (reference sequence). This CDR3 is built from 12 residues. CDR3 residues: CASSLEGAVYTF.

This clonotype counts as medium-sized by frequency. This chain uses TRBV6-1 with TRBJ2-7; the D gene TCRdb calls, TRBD2, cannot be checked with no DNA. Germline V gene sequence: CDR1 MNHNS, CDR2 SASEGT. The CDR3 totals 14 residues. CDR3 sequence reads: CASSDGPPPDEQYF.

The V call is TRBV2, the J call TRBJ2-2; with no DNA, the TCRdb D assignment of TRBD1 cannot be verified. CDR1 is SNHLY, CDR2 FYNNEI, per germline. This CDR3 is built from 15 residues. The CDR3 loop reads CASSGWDRNTGELFF.

This chain joins TRBV29-1 and TRBJ2-5. The CDR3 has 11 amino acids. CDR1 SQVTM and CDR2 ANQGSEA come from the germline V gene. CDR3 in amino acids: CSVDWGETQYF.

The chain couples TRBV20-1 to TRBJ2-7; TCRdb designates TRBD2, a call that cannot be tested without DNA. Germline V CDR1 and CDR2: DFQATT, SNEGSKA (reference sequence). This CDR3 comprises 14 residues. The CDR3 sequence is CSAPKLGEAYEQYF.

This chain links TRBV2 with TRBJ2-3; TCRdb calls TRBD2, which cannot be checked without DNA. The CDR3 contains 14 residues. The germline gives CDR1 SNHLY, CDR2 FYNNEI. CDR3 in amino acids: CASGPLASTDTQYF.

The chain uses TRBV20-1 and TRBJ2-7; the TCRdb call, TRBD1, lacks DNA for checking. The CDR3 runs 15 residues. The germline V gene has CDR1 DFQATT and CDR2 SNEGSKA (reference sequence). CDR3: CSARPGQGNPYEQYF.